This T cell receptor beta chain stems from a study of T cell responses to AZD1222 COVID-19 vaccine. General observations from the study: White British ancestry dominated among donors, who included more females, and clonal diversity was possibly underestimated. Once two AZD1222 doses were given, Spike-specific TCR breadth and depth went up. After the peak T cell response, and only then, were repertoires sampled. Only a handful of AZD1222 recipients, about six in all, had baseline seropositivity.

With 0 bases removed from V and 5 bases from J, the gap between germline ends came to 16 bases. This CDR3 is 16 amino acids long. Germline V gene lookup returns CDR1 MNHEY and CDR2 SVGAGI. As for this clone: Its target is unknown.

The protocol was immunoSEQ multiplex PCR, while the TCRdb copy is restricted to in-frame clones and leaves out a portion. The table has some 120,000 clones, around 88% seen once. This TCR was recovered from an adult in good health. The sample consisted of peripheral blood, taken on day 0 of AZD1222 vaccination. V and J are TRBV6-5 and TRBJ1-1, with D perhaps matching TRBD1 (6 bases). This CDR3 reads CASSYSMGAGDTEAFF. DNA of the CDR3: TGTGCCAGCAGTTACTCGATGGGGGCCGGGGATACTGAAGCTTTCTTT.